This entry concerns a single T cell receptor (beta chain). The PCR had 60 Vbeta and 13 Jbeta primers. In the authors' methods: An analysis that came later counted 80 million or so unique TCR beta chains, approximately 10 million shared. Only in-frame clones appear in the TCRdb table, and some are missing; sequencing was by immunoSEQ multiplex PCR. V, J and clone size are those of that table, while D and trimming were read from the DNA. The sample has over 110,000 clones, about 80% seen once. Germline V gene data show CDR1 as LNHDA and CDR2 as SQIVND (reference sequence). The CDR3 contains 17 residues. Trimming at V came to 5 bases and at J to 6 bases, leaving 9 bases not matched to a gene. The data were taken from a study of cytomegalovirus exposure and HLA in healthy donors.

This chain connects TRBV19 to TRBJ2-1; 14 bases fit TRBD2. The TCR was taken from a male donor in good health and CMV-seropositive. The sequenced sample consisted of PBMCs. The CDR3: CASSLSTGLAGANEQFF. CDR3 bases: TGTGCCAGTAGTCTATCCACGGGACTAGCGGGAGCCAATGAGCAGTTCTTC. The entire variable domain, with the rest obtained from reference TRBV19 and TRBJ2-1, is as follows: DGGITQSPKYLFRKEGQNVTLSCEQNLNHDAMYWYRQDPGQGLRLIYYSQIVNDFQKGDIAEGYSVSREKKESFPLTVTSAQKNPTAFYLCASSLSTGLAGANEQFFGPGTRLTVL.